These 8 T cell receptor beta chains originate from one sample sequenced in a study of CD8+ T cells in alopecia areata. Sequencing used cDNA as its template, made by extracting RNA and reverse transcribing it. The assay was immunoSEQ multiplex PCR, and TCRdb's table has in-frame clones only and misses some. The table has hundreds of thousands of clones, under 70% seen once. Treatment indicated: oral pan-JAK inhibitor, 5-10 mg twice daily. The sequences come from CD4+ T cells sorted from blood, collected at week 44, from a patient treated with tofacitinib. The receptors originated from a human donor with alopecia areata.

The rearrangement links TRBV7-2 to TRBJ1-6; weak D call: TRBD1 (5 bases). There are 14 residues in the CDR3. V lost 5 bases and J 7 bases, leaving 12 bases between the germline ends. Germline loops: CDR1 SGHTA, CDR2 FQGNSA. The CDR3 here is CASSIVPGNSPLHF. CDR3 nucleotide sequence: TGTGCCAGCAGCATCGTCCCAGGGAATTCACCCCTCCACTTT.

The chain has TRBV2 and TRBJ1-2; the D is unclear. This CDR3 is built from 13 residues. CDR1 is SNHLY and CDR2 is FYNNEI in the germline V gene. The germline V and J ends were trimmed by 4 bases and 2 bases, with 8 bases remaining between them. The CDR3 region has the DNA TGTGCCAGCAGTGTCCAGAGAAACTATGGCTACACCTTC. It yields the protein CASSVQRNYGYTF. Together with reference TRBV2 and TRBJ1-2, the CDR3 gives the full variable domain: EPEVTQTPSHQVTQMGQEVILRCVPISNHLYFYWYRQILGQKVEFLVSFYNNEISEKSEIFDDQFSVERPDGSNFTLKIRSTKLEDSAMYFCASSVQRNYGYTFGSGTRLTVV.

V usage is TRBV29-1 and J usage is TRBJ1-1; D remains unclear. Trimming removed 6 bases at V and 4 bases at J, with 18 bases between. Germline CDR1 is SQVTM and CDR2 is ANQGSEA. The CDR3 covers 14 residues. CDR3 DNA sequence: TGCAGCGTGGACCTGTGGGCCCGGACCACTGAAGCTTTCTTT. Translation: CSVDLWARTTEAFF.

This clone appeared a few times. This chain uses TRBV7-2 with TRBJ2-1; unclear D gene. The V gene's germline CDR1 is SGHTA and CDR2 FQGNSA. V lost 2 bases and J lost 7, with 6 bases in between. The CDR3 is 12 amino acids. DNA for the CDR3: TGTGCCAGCAGCTTAAGCGTAAATGAGCAGTTCTTC. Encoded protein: CASSLSVNEQFF.

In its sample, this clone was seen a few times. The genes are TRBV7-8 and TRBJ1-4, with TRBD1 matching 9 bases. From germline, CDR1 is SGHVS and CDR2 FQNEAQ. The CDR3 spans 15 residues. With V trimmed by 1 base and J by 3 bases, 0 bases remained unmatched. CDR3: CASSLDRGPNEKLFF. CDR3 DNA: TGTGCCAGCAGCTTAGACAGGGGGCCTAATGAAAAACTGTTTTTT.

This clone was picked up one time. DNA for the CDR3: TGTGCCAGCAGCTCCGGGACAGGGCAGCCCCAGCATTTT. It codes for CASSSGTGQPQHF. This chain links TRBV25-1 with TRBJ1-5, with TRBD1 matching 9 bases. Germline trimming cut 6 bases from V and 7 bases from J; bases unmatched to any gene: 4. CDR1 and CDR2 from the germline V gene are MGHDK and SYGVNS. CDR3 length: 13 residues.

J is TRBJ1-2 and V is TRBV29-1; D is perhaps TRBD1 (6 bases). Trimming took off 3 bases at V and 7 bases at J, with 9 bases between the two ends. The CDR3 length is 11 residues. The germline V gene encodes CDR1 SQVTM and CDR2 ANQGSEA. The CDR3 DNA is TGCAGCGTTGATAAGGGGGGTGGCTACACCTTC. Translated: CSVDKGGGYTF.

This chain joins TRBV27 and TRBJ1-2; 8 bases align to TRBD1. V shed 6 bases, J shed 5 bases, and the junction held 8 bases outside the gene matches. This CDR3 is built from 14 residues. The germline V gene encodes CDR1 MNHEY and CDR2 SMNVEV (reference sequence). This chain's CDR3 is CASSPRQGKYGYTF. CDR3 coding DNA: TGTGCCAGCAGCCCAAGACAGGGGAAGTATGGCTACACCTTC.